This TCR beta chain was recovered during a study of shared clonotypes between healthy human individuals. As for the study in general: For every donor, three CD4 naive, three CD4 memory, two CD8 naive and one CD8 memory plates were used.

Comment on this clone: Its target is not known.

Overall study findings and caveats: Against clonotypes common to all four donors, non-shared ones had lower generation probabilities. Few donors restricted represented genetic and exposure-history diversity. Between a handful of donors, naive CD4 clonotypes were shared at a level of approximately 5%.

The protocol was immunoSEQ multiplex PCR, while the TCRdb copy is restricted to in-frame clones and leaves out a portion. This table holds approximately 1.5 million clones, about 98% found once. The sequencing input was naive CD4+ T cells sorted from blood. As for subset: CD45RA+ positively selected. The TCR originated in a man aged 25 to 40 in good health.

CDR3 DNA: TGTGCCACACGCCCCCCCCGGACTAGCACAGATACGCAGTATTTT. It encodes CATRPPRTSTDTQYF. The J gene is TRBJ2-3, the V gene TRBV10-3, with a weak D call TRBD2 (5 bases). The CDR3 is 15 residues long. Between the trimmed V and J ends, which lost 10 bases and 0 bases, there was a span of 17 bases. CDR1 and CDR2 (germline): ENHRY, SYGVKD.